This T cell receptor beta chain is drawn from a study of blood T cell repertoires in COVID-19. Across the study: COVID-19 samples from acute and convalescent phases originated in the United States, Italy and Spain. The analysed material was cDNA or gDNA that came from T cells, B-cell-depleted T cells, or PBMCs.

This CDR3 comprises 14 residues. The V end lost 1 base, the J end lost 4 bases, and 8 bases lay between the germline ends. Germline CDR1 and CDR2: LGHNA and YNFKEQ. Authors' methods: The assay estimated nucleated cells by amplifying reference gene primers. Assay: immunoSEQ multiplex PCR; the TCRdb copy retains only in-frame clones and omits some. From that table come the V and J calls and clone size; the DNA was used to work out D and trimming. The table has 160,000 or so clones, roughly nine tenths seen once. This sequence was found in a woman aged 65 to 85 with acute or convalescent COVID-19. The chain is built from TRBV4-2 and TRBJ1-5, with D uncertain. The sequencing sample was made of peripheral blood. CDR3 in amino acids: CASSQGENNQPQHF. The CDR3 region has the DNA TGTGCCAGCAGCCAAGGGGAGAATAATCAGCCCCAGCATTTT.